The entry that follows covers one T cell receptor beta chain sequence. What it binds is unknown. The repertoire was sequenced with immunoSEQ multiplex PCR; TCRdb's copy has only in-frame clones and lacks some. Of about 60,000 clones listed, about 80% were seen once; the top ten hold roughly 6.1%. The data belong to a study of radiation and T cells in renal cell carcinoma. The study's findings and limits: Baseline intratumoral clonotype presence is unknown without pretreatment biopsies.

Time point defined: blood 2 weeks post-SBRT. Described treatment: 15 Gy SBRT to primary tumor, nephrectomy 4 weeks later. Clear cell pathology was present in this patient's renal cell carcinoma. Looked up from germline, CDR1 is LGHNA and CDR2 is YNFKEQ. Trimming shortened V by 2 bases and J by 2 bases, and 9 bases separated the two germline ends. The CDR3 loop spans 14 amino acids. The chain recombines TRBV4-2 with TRBJ1-1; D gene ambiguous. This specimen was blood, taken from a patient whose treatment included radiotherapy and nephrectomy. This TCR came from a man in his 60s with renal cell carcinoma. This CDR3 is CASSQITANTEAFF. The CDR3 nucleotides read TGTGCCAGCAGCCAAATCACAGCCAACACTGAAGCTTTCTTT.